The table lists the clone carrying this T cell receptor beta chain with a count of one. The CDR3 loop spans 13 amino acids. Germline V lookup: CDR1 SEHNR, CDR2 FQNEAQ (reference sequence). V was clipped by 5 bases and J by 7 bases; unmatched bases: 8. Random hexamers were used to reverse transcribe 0.5 to 1 ug of RNA. TCRdb processed the immunoSEQ multiplex PCR reads anew with MiXCR; each CDR3 protein has one entry. This table holds about 47,000 distinct CDR3 sequences, around 92% found once. The sample comes from a study of CD8 T cells in Susac syndrome. This sequence joins TRBV7-9 and TRBJ2-7; 7 bases are shared with TRBD2. Sequencing was done on a sample of CD8+ T cells from PBMCs. The TCR sequence derives from a human donor in good health. The CDR3: CASSPPVGGEQYF. In nucleotides, the CDR3 is TGTGCCAGCAGCCCCCCCGTCGGGGGGGAGCAGTACTTC.